This is a list of T cell receptor beta chains from one sample in a study of response to subunit inactivated influenza vaccine. MiXCR, run by TCRdb on the RT-PCR reads, gives a single entry per CDR3 protein. The sample holds roughly 500,000 distinct CDR3 sequences; 16% are singletons and the top ten take 2.5% to 3.5%. Sequencing used CD4+ T cells sorted from PBMCs, obtained around 25 months after vaccination. Receptor source: a man aged 50 to 75 who received an inactivated influenza vaccine. Each CDR3 is given with its conserved first and last residue. Each record gives: J gene, D gene, V gene, CDR3 protein. A D gene is named only where the DNA matches it firmly.

>TRBJ1-6|TRBD1|TRBV5-1
CASSLNPQGAQGSPLHF
>TRBJ1-2|-|TRBV5-1
CASSLDTYGYTF
>TRBJ1-5|-|TRBV20-1
CSARESADQPQHF
>TRBJ1-3|-|TRBV3-1
CASSQGWSPSSGNTIYF
>TRBJ1-5|TRBD1|TRBV5-1
CASSLGQGKDQPQHF
>TRBJ2-3|TRBD2|TRBV4-1
CASSQTGLETDTQYF
>TRBJ2-2|TRBD1|TRBV24-1
CATSDLLPGQGFGGLFF
>TRBJ2-5|TRBD1|TRBV20-1
CSATYRGRETQYF
>TRBJ2-1|-|TRBV11-2
CASTLRDGYNEQFF
>TRBJ2-5|-|TRBV20-1
CSALKARETQYF
>TRBJ2-5|TRBD2|TRBV20-1
CSAELAGVETQYF
>TRBJ2-5|TRBD1|TRBV27
CASGRGQETQYF
>TRBJ2-3|-|TRBV28
CASSSGGSTDTQYF
>TRBJ2-5|TRBD2|TRBV7-2
CASGNSGGLQETQYF
>TRBJ1-4|TRBD1|TRBV4-2
CASSHRWDRGEKLFF
>TRBJ2-7|-|TRBV9
CASSLGQLFYEQYF